This T cell receptor (beta chain) was identified in a study of ipilimumab plus nivolumab after autologous stem cell transplantation. For the study at large: A median of roughly eight nivolumab and 5 ipilimumab doses were given. The DLBCL group included primary refractory and relapsed cases. Points from the study as a whole: The authors say TCR, Treg and microbiome findings warrant further study.

As regards this clone: The antigen is undetermined.

Generated by immunoSEQ multiplex PCR, the TCRdb table keeps only in-frame clones and is missing some. This sample has approximately 84,000 clones, with more than 80% found just once. Patients received nivolumab 3 mg/kg at weeks 1, 4, 7, 10, then fortnightly to week 26. The source material was PBMCs, sampled in a trial of ipilimumab plus nivolumab as post-transplant consolidation. The receptor was isolated from a male donor with diffuse large B-cell lymphoma.

CDR3 protein: CASSIQGWGSGELFF. DNA of the CDR3: TGTGCCAGTAGTATACAGGGTTGGGGTTCTGGGGAGCTGTTTTTT. The chain links TRBV19 to TRBJ2-2, with a tentative D call TRBD1 (5 bases). V dropped 2 bases and J dropped 8 bases, with 15 bases sitting between them. This CDR3 region has 15 residues. Germline CDR1 LNHDA, CDR2 SQIVND (reference sequence).